Below are 8 T cell receptor beta chains sequenced from a single sample in a study of blood T cell repertoires in COVID-19. Some clones are missing from TCRdb's copy, which holds only in-frame ones; the method was immunoSEQ multiplex PCR. The sample carries 75,000 to 100,000 clones, about 85% recorded once. The sequencing sample was made of peripheral blood. These receptors originate from a man between 65 and 85 years old with acute or convalescent COVID-19.

The chain is built from TRBV12-3 or TRBV12-4 and TRBJ1-5; D remains unclear. This CDR3 contains 13 residues. Trimming removed 2 bases from V and 5 bases from J, with 7 bases in between. CDR3 protein: CASSLPPDQPQHF. In DNA, the CDR3 is TGTGCCAGCAGTTTACCCCCTGATCAGCCCCAGCATTTT.

The V call is TRBV29-1, the J call TRBJ1-3, with D possibly matching TRBD1 (5 bases). Between the trimmed V and J ends, which lost 3 bases and 4 bases, there was a span of 7 bases. CDR3 size: 12 residues. CDR1 is SQVTM, CDR2 ANQGSEA, per germline. In DNA, the CDR3 is TGCAGCGTTGATGGGGGGGGAAACACCATATATTTT. It codes for CSVDGGGNTIYF.

V usage is TRBV28 and J usage is TRBJ2-2, with 8 bases matching TRBD1. V gave up 5 bases and J gave up 6 bases; unmatched junction bases: 11. The CDR3 totals 16 residues. CDR1 and CDR2 (germline): MDHEN, SYDVKM. The CDR3 sequence: CASSIAGTGAAGELFF. In DNA form, the CDR3 reads TGTGCCAGCAGTATTGCCGGGACAGGTGCCGCCGGGGAGCTGTTTTTT.

V gene TRBV15 combines with J gene TRBJ2-1; 10 nucleotides line up with TRBD2. The V gene end was trimmed by 8 bases and the J gene end by 4 bases; junction bases not matched to a gene: 2. The CDR3 spans 13 residues. CDR1 and CDR2 (germline): LNHNV, YYDKDF (reference sequence). Here the CDR3 DNA reads TGTGCCACCGATAGCGGGGGGTACAATGAGCAGTTCTTC. Its protein is CATDSGGYNEQFF.

The chain combines TRBV4-1 with TRBJ1-5, with a possible D match to TRBD1 (6 bases). This CDR3 contains 16 residues. V lost 1 base, J lost 7 bases, and 17 bases lay in between. CDR1 and CDR2 (germline): MGHRA, YSYEKL. The CDR3: CASSQAARGRGQPQHF. CDR3 coding DNA: TGCGCCAGCAGCCAAGCCGCGAGGGGGAGGGGACAGCCCCAGCATTTT.

The rearrangement links TRBV10-1 to TRBJ1-1, with D perhaps TRBD1 (5 bases). The CDR3 loop spans 13 amino acids. V shed 6 bases and J shed 1 base, with 9 bases lying between them. CDR1 and CDR2 (germline): WNHNN, SYGVQD (reference sequence). CDR3 amino acids: CASSYGQNTEAFF. The CDR3, as DNA: TGCGCCAGCAGCTACGGACAGAACACTGAAGCTTTCTTT.

The rearrangement links TRBV5-1 to TRBJ2-1, with 10 bases matching TRBD2. The germline V gene has CDR1 SGHRS and CDR2 YFSETQ. Trimming cost V 2 bases and J 10 bases; bases outside gene matches: 6. This CDR3 is 14 amino acids long. CDR3 coding DNA: TGCGCCAGCAGCTTTAGCGGGGGGCCGGGCGAGCAGTTCTTC. This sequence encodes CASSFSGGPGEQFF.

The chain links TRBV18 to TRBJ1-1, with 7 bases matching TRBD1. Trimming removed 3 bases from V and 8 bases from J; junction bases left unmatched: 3. The CDR3 has 12 residues. Germline CDR1 is KGHSH and CDR2 is LQKENI. The CDR3 region is CASSPTGREAFF. The CDR3 bases are TGTGCCAGCTCACCGACAGGGCGGGAAGCTTTCTTT.